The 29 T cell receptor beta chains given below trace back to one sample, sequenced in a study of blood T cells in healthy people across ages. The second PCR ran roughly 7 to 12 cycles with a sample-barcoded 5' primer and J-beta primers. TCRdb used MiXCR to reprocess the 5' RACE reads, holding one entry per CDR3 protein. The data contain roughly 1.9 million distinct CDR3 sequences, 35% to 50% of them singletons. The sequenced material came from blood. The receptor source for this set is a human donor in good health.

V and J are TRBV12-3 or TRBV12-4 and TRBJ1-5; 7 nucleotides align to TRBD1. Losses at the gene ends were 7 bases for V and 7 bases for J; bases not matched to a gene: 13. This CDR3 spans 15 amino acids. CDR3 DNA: TGTGCCAGCAAGAGTGACAGGGAAGGAGGACAGCCCCAGCATTTT. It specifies CASKSDREGGQPQHF.

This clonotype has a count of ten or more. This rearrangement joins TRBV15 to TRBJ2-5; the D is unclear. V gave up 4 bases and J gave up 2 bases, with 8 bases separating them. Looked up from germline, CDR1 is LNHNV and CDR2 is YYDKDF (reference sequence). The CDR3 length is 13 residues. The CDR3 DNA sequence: TGTGCCACCAGCAATGGGCCTCAAGAGACCCAGTACTTC. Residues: CATSNGPQETQYF.

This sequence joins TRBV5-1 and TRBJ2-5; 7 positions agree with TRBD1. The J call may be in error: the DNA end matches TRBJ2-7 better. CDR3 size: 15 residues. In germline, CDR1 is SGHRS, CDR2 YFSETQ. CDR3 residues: CASSLASTGFHEQYF. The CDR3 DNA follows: TGCGCCAGCAGCTTGGCGTCGACAGGGTTCCACGAGCAGTACTTC.

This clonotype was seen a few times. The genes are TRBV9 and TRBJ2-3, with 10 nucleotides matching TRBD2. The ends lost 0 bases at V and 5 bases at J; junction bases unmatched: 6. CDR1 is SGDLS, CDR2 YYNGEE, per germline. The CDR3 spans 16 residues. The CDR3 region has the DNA TGTGCCAGCAGCGTAGGGTTAGCGGGGGGAGAAGATACGCAGTATTTT. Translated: CASSVGLAGGEDTQYF. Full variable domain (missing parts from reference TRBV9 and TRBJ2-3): DSGVTQTPKHLITATGQRVTLRCSPRSGDLSVYWYQQSLDQGLQFLIQYYNGEERAKGNILERFSAQQFPDLHSELNLSSLELGDSALYFCASSVGLAGGEDTQYFGPGTRLTVL.

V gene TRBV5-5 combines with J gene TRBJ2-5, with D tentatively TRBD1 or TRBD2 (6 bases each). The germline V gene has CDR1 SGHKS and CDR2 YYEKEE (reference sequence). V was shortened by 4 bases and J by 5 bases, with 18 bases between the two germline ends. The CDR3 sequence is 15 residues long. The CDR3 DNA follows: TGTGCCAGCAGCAAGATACTGGGGGGCGGTGAGACCCAGTACTTC. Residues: CASSKILGGGETQYF.

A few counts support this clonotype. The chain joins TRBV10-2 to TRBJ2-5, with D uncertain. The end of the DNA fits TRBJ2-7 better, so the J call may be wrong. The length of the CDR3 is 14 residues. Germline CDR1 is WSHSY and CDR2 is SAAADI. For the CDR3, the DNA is TGCGCCAGCAGGCTGGGTCTTTCGGGCTACGAGCAGTACTTC. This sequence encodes CASRLGLSGYEQYF.

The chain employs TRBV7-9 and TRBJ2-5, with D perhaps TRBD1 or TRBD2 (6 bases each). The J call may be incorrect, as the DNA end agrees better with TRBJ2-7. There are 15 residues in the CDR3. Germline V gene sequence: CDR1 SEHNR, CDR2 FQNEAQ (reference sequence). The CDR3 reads CASTKSTGKAGEQYF. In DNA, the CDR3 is TGTGCCAGCACGAAATCTACAGGGAAAGCGGGCGAGCAGTACTTC.

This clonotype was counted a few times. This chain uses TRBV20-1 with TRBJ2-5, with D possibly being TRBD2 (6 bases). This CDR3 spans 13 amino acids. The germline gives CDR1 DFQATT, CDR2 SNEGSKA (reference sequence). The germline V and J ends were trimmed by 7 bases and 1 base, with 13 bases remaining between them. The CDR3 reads CSDLRGSQETQYF. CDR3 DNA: TGCAGTGACTTACGGGGGAGCCAAGAGACCCAGTACTTC.

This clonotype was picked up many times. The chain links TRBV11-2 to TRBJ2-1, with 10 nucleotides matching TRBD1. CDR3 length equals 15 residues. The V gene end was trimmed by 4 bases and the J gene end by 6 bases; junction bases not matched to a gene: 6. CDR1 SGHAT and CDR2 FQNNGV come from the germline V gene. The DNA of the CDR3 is TGTGCCAGCAGCTGGCGACAGGGGGCTGTCAATGAGCAGTTCTTC. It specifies CASSWRQGAVNEQFF.

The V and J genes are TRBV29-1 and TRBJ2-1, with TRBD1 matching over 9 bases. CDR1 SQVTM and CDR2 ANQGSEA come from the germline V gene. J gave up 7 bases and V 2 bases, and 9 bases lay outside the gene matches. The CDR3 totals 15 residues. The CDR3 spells CSVETLGQGRNEQFF. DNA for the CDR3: TGCAGCGTTGAAACCCTGGGACAGGGAAGGAATGAGCAGTTCTTC.

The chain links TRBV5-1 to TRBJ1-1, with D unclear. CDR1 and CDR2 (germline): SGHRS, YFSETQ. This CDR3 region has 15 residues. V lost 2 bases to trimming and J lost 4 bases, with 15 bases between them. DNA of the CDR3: TGCGCCAGCAGCTTCGGGCAAGGATCCGGCACTGAAGCTTTCTTT. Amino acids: CASSFGQGSGTEAFF.

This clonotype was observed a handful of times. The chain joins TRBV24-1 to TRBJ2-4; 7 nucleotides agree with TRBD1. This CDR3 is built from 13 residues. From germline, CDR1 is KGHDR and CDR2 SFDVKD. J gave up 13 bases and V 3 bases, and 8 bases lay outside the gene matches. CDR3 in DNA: TGTGCCACCAGTGATACAGGGGATTGGGAGCAGTACTTC. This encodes CATSDTGDWEQYF.

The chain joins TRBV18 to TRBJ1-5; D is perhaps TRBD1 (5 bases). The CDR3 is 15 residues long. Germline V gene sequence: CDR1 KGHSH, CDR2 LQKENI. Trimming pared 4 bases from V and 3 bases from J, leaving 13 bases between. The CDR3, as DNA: TGTGCCAGCTCACTCAGTGTAGGGGACAATCAGCCCCAGCATTTT. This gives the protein CASSLSVGDNQPQHF.

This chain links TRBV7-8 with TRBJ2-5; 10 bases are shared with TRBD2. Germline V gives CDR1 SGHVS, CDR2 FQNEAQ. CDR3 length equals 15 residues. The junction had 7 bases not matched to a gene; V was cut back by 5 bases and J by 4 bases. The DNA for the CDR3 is TGTGCCAGCAGCGCGGGACTAGCGTTCCGAGAGACCCAGTACTTC. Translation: CASSAGLAFRETQYF.

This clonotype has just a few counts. The CDR3, as DNA: TGTGCCAGCAGCTCGAGGACAGGGAATTTGCATGGCTACACCTTC. It encodes CASSSRTGNLHGYTF. The J gene is TRBJ1-2, the V gene TRBV7-2; the match to TRBD1 covers 8 bases. This CDR3 is 15 amino acids long. CDR1 and CDR2 from the germline V gene are SGHTA and FQGNSA. With V trimmed by 4 bases and J by 6 bases, 10 bases remained unmatched.

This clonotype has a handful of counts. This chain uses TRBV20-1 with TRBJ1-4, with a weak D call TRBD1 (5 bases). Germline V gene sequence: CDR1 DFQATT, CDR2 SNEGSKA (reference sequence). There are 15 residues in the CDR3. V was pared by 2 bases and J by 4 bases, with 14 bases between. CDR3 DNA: TGCAGTGCTAGAAGGGTCGGACACCGTAATGAAAAACTGTTTTTT. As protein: CSARRVGHRNEKLFF.

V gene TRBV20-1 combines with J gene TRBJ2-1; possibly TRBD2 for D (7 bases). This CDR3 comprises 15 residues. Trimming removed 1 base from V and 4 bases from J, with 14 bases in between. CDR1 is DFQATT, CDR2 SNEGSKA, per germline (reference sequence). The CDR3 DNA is TGCAGTGCTAGAGCGGGCGGGGGCGAATACAATGAGCAGTTCTTC. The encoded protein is CSARAGGGEYNEQFF.

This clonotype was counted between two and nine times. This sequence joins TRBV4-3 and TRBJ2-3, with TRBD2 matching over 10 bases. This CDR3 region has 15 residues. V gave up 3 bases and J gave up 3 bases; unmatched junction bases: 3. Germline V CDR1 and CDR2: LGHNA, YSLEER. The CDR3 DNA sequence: TGCGCCAGCAGCCAGACGACTAGCGGGACAGATACGCAGTATTTT. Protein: CASSQTTSGTDTQYF.

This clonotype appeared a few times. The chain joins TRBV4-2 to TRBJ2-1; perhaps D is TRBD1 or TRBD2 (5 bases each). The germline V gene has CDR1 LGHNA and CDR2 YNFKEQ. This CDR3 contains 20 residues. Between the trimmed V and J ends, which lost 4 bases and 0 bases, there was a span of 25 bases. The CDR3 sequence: CASSPNSGTAKIGSYNEQFF. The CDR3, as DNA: TGTGCCAGCAGCCCTAACTCCGGGACCGCGAAGATTGGCTCCTACAATGAGCAGTTCTTC.

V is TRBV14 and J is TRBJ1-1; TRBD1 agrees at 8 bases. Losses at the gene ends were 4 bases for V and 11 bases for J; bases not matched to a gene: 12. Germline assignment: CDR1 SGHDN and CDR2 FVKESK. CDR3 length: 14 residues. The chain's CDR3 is CASSLGQGAPKAFF. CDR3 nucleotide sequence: TGTGCCAGCAGCCTCGGACAGGGAGCCCCGAAGGCTTTCTTT.

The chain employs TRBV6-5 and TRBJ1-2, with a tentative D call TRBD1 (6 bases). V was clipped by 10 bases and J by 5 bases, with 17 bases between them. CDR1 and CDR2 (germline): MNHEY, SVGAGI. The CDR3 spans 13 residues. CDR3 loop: CATHGGHGYGYTF. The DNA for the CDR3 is TGTGCCACCCATGGGGGCCACGGATATGGCTACACCTTC.

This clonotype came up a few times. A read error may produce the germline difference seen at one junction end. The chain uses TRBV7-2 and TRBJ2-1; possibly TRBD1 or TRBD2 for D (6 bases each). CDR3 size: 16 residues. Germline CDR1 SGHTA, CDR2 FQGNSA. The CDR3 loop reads CASSYSSGASFNEQFF. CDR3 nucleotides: TGTGCCAGCAGCTATAGTTCGGGGGCTTCCTTCAATGAGCAGTTCTTC.

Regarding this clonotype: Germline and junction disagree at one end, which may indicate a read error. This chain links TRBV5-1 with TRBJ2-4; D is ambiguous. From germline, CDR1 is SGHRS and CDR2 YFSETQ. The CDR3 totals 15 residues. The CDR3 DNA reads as TGCGCCAGCAGCTTGAATATACCCAGAAAAATCATTCGGTACTTC. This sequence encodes CASSLNIPRKIIRYF.

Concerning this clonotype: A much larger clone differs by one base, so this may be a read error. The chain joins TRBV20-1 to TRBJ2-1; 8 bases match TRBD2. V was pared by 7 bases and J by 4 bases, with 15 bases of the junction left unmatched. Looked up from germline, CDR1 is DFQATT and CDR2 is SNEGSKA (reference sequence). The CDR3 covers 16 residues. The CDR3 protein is CSVTGGGVFLYNEQFF. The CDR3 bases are TGCAGTGTGACGGGAGGGGGAGTCTTTTTGTACAATGAGCAGTTCTTC.

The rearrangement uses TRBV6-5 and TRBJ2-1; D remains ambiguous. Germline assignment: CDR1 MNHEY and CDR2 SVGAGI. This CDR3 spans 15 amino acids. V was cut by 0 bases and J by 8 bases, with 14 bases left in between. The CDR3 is CASSYSGIGIDEQFF. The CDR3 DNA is TGTGCCAGCAGTTACTCAGGTATCGGTATCGATGAGCAGTTCTTC.

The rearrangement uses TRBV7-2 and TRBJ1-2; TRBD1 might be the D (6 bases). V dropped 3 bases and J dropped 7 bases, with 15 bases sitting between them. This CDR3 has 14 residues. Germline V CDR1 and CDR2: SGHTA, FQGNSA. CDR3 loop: CASSFTQGSSGYTF. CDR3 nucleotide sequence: TGTGCCAGCAGCTTTACACAGGGTAGTAGTGGCTACACCTTC. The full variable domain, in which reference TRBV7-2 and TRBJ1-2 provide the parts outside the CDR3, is GAGVSQSPSNKVTEKGKDVELRCDPISGHTALYWYRQSLGQGLEFLIYFQGNSAPDKSGLPSDRFSAERTGGSVSTLTIQRTQQEDSAVYLCASSFTQGSSGYTFGSGTRLTVV.

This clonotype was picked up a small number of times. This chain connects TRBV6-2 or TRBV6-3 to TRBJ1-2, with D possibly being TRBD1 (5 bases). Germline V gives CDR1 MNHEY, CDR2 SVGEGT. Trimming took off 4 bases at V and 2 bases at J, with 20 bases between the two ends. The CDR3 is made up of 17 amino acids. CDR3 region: CASSFTPRQTFNYGYTF. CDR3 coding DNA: TGTGCCAGCAGTTTTACTCCCCGACAGACGTTCAACTATGGCTACACCTTC.

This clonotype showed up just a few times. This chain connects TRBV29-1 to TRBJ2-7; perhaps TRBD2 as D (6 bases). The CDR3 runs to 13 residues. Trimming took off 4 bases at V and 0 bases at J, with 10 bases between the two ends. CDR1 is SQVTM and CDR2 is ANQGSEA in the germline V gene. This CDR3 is CSVGGVYSYEQYF. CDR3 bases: TGCAGCGTTGGGGGGGTATACTCCTACGAGCAGTACTTC.

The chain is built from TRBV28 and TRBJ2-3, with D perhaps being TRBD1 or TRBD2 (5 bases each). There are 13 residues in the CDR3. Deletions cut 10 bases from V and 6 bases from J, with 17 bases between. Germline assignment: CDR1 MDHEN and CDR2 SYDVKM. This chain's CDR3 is CATTMQGRDTQYF. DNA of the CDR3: TGTGCCACCACAATGCAGGGACGGGATACGCAGTATTTT.